This T cell receptor beta chain is from a study of T cells in Graves' hyperthyroidism and ophthalmopathy. The V gene lost 1 base and the J gene lost 3 bases, with 12 bases spanning the gap. This CDR3 contains 15 residues. Germline assignment: CDR1 MNHNS and CDR2 SASEGT. This clonotype was counted ten times or more. What was amplified from RNA transcripts were TCR beta CDR3 regions. The HTBI primer set served for first-round RT-PCR of the TCR CDR3. TCRdb fed the multiplex PCR reads into MiXCR, producing one record per CDR3 protein. The sample shows about half a million distinct CDR3 sequences, about a fifth of them seen only once.

Source material: blood. This receptor was taken from a man aged 18 to 30 with Graves' hyperthyroidism. This chain connects TRBV6-1 to TRBJ2-5; perhaps TRBD2 as D (5 bases). The CDR3 DNA is TGTGCCAGCAGTGAAGGGGTAGCGAGAGAAGAGACCCAGTACTTC. Translating gives CASSEGVAREETQYF.